Below, one T cell receptor beta chain is given with its context. The antigen is unknown. This sample was included in a study of immune cell composition in non-small cell lung cancer. General observations from the study: Top 10 clone scores and clonality were higher in squamous than adenocarcinoma. TIL tumour reactivity correlated with maximal tumour-associated clone frequency in adenocarcinoma. Smoking pack-years did not significantly correlate with tumour TCR-beta clonality.

Frozen unsorted single-cell suspensions supplied the genomic DNA. The CDR3 runs 14 residues. V lost 7 bases to trimming and J lost 2 bases, with 14 bases between them. CDR1 and CDR2 from the germline V gene are LNHDA and SQIVND (reference sequence). Libraries were prepared by immunoSEQ multiplex PCR; TCRdb keeps only in-frame clonotypes and omits some of them. The sample holds about 6,700 clones, less than 75% seen once. The sequencing sample was made of lung tumor tissue. The rearrangement links TRBV19 to TRBJ1-1, with D possibly TRBD1 on 5 matching bases. The clonotype was recovered from a human donor with non-small cell lung cancer. In nucleotides, the CDR3 is TGTGCCAGTACTCCCGTCGACAGCAACACTGAAGCTTTCTTT. Amino acid sequence: CASTPVDSNTEAFF.